Listed here are 19 T cell receptor beta chains from one sample, sequenced in a study of graft-versus-host responses after intestinal transplantation. Their antigens remain unidentified. TCRdb's copy holds only in-frame clones and misses some; the assay was immunoSEQ multiplex PCR. The sample records some 120,000 clones, 90% being singletons. The material was unstimulated CD4+ T cells sorted from spleen or lymph node cells, obtained before intestinal transplant. These receptors were taken from a human donor who received an intestinal transplant.

The gene calls are TRBV7-2 and TRBJ2-2; TRBD2 aligns across 7 bases. CDR3 length: 15 amino acids. The V gene's germline CDR1 is SGHTA and CDR2 FQGNSA. V was clipped by 0 bases and J by 7 bases; unmatched bases: 5. CDR3 sequence: CASSLAKGGGGELFF. In DNA, the CDR3 is TGTGCCAGCAGCTTAGCTAAAGGCGGGGGCGGGGAGCTGTTTTTT.

J is TRBJ1-2 and V is TRBV6-5; no clear D gene. V was shortened by 0 bases and J by 3 bases, with 5 bases between the two germline ends. Per the germline V gene, CDR1 is MNHEY and CDR2 is SVGAGI. This CDR3 contains 13 residues. The CDR3 is CASSYSRYYGYTF. The CDR3 DNA reads TGTGCCAGCAGTTACTCGCGGTACTATGGCTACACCTTC.

The rearrangement joins TRBV5-1 to TRBJ2-1, with 9 bases matching TRBD2. This CDR3 contains 15 residues. Looked up from germline, CDR1 is SGHRS and CDR2 is YFSETQ. V was pared by 4 bases and J by 1 base, with 3 bases of the junction left unmatched. The CDR3 DNA reads TGCGCCAGCAGCGCGCTAGCGGGGTCCTACAATGAGCAGTTCTTC. It encodes CASSALAGSYNEQFF. Filled out from reference TRBV5-1 and TRBJ2-1, the complete variable domain reads KAGVTQTPRYLIKTRGQQVTLSCSPISGHRSVSWYQQTPGQGLQFLFEYFSETQRNKGNFPGRFSGRQFSNSRSEMNVSTLELGDSALYLCASSALAGSYNEQFFGPGTRLTVL.

The V call is TRBV5-4, the J call TRBJ2-3, with 7 bases matching TRBD2. Germline V gene data show CDR1 as SGHNT and CDR2 as YYREEE (reference sequence). V was clipped by 4 bases and J by 1 base; unmatched bases: 12. CDR3 length equals 17 residues. The CDR3 sequence is CASSPASQRGRTDTQYF. CDR3 sequence (DNA): TGTGCCAGCAGCCCTGCTTCCCAGCGGGGTCGCACAGATACGCAGTATTTT.

The chain carries TRBV5-1 and TRBJ2-1, with D tentatively TRBD1 (5 bases). CDR1 is SGHRS, CDR2 YFSETQ, per germline. This CDR3 has 12 residues. V was cut by 4 bases and J by 10 bases, with 12 bases left in between. The chain's CDR3 is CASSQTRGEQFF. DNA for the CDR3: TGCGCCAGCAGCCAAACAAGGGGAGAGCAGTTCTTC.

The rearrangement joins TRBV6-6 to TRBJ1-2; TRBD1 is a possible D gene (6 bases). Per germline, CDR1 MNHNY and CDR2 SVGAGI (reference sequence). The germline V and J ends were trimmed by 6 bases and 8 bases, with 13 bases remaining between them. The CDR3 sequence is 12 residues long. The CDR3: CASSGRGVGYTF. The CDR3 bases are TGTGCCAGCAGCGGCAGGGGAGTGGGCTACACCTTC.

This chain links TRBV12-5 with TRBJ1-3; 7 bases map to TRBD1. J gave up 0 bases and V 5 bases, and 16 bases lay outside the gene matches. CDR3 size: 19 residues. CDR1 LGHNT and CDR2 FRNRAP come from the germline V gene. Here the CDR3 reads CASGPIPPRTGLSGNTIYF. The CDR3 DNA follows: TGTGCTAGTGGTCCAATACCCCCAAGGACAGGCCTCTCTGGAAACACCATATATTTT.

V is TRBV28 and J is TRBJ2-5; 7 nucleotides match TRBD2. Germline-derived CDR1 and CDR2 are MDHEN and SYDVKM. The V gene end was trimmed by 6 bases and the J gene end by 7 bases; junction bases not matched to a gene: 5. The length of the CDR3 is 12 residues. As DNA, the CDR3 is TGTGCCAGCAGCCTTGGGGGGGGGACCCAGTACTTC. Protein sequence: CASSLGGGTQYF.

This clone appeared a single time. The chain combines TRBV9 with TRBJ2-2; the D is unclear. Trimming cost V 7 bases and J 4 bases, with 5 bases left between them. Per the germline V gene, CDR1 is SGDLS and CDR2 is YYNGEE. This CDR3 has 11 amino acids. The CDR3 reads CASLPTGELFF. In DNA, the CDR3 is TGTGCCAGCCTCCCCACCGGGGAGCTGTTTTTT.

This chain joins TRBV28 and TRBJ2-7, with D unresolved. The CDR3 has 12 residues. Germline CDR1 and CDR2: MDHEN and SYDVKM. V was shortened by 3 bases and J by 3 bases, with 6 bases between the two germline ends. The CDR3 here is CASSFRVYEQYF. CDR3 sequence (DNA): TGTGCCAGCAGTTTCCGTGTCTACGAGCAGTACTTC.

The chain links TRBV5-6 to TRBJ2-7; D may be TRBD1 (5 bases). V lost 4 bases, J lost 2 bases, and 13 bases lay in between. Germline-derived CDR1 and CDR2 are SGHDT and YYEEEE. The CDR3 contains 14 residues. The CDR3 bases are TGTGCCAGCAGCCCAAAAGACAGTGCCTACGAGCAGTACTTC. Residues: CASSPKDSAYEQYF.

V usage is TRBV6-5 and J usage is TRBJ2-7; 9 bases agree with TRBD2. CDR3 size: 16 residues. J gave up 7 bases and V 2 bases, and 12 bases lay outside the gene matches. Germline V gives CDR1 MNHEY, CDR2 SVGAGI. The CDR3 nucleotides are TGTGCCAGCAGTTACCGACGAGCGGGAGGATCTCGGGAGCAGTACTTC. This translates into CASSYRRAGGSREQYF.

The rearrangement links TRBV23-1 to TRBJ1-5; D remains unclear. TRBV23-1 is sorted into the ORF group, with uncertain function. This CDR3 has 15 residues. V lost 5 bases and J 0 bases, leaving 11 bases between the germline ends. In DNA form, the CDR3 reads TGCGCCAGCAGTACCCTGAGGTATAGCAATCAGCCCCAGCATTTT. Translated: CASSTLRYSNQPQHF.

The rearrangement uses TRBV15 and TRBJ2-5; 12 bases line up with TRBD1. Germline CDR1 and CDR2: LNHNV and YYDKDF (reference sequence). The CDR3 extends over 16 amino acids. J was trimmed by 5 bases and V by 8 bases; bases with no gene match: 12. The CDR3 DNA reads TGTGCCACCCCTTTGGGACAGGGGGCTGGGAGGGAGACCCAGTACTTC. This sequence encodes CATPLGQGAGRETQYF.

The chain is built from TRBV19 and TRBJ1-1; D call uncertain. CDR1 LNHDA and CDR2 SQIVND come from the germline V gene (reference sequence). The CDR3 is 11 residues long. Between the trimmed V and J ends, which lost 3 bases and 11 bases, there was a span of 10 bases. CDR3 sequence: CASSMVGEAFF. In DNA form, the CDR3 reads TGTGCCAGTAGTATGGTCGGAGAGGCTTTCTTT. The full variable domain, in which reference TRBV19 and TRBJ1-1 provide the parts outside the CDR3, is DGGITQSPKYLFRKEGQNVTLSCEQNLNHDAMYWYRQDPGQGLRLIYYSQIVNDFQKGDIAEGYSVSREKKESFPLTVTSAQKNPTAFYLCASSMVGEAFFGQGTRLTVV.

CDR3 sequence (DNA): TGTGCCAGCAGTCCAGGACTAGTCGGCAATGAGCAGTTCTTC. Encoded protein: CASSPGLVGNEQFF. The J gene is TRBJ2-1, the V gene TRBV6-1; 7 nucleotides line up with TRBD2. The CDR3 loop spans 14 amino acids. Germline loops: CDR1 MNHNS, CDR2 SASEGT. The trim removed 5 bases at V and 6 bases at J, leaving 7 bases unmatched.

The chain carries TRBV5-1 and TRBJ2-5; D may be TRBD2 (7 bases). Germline CDR1 SGHRS, CDR2 YFSETQ. The V and J ends lost 4 bases and 5 bases respectively, with 15 bases between them. CDR3 length: 14 residues. As DNA, the CDR3 is TGCGCCAGCAGCCCCGAGGGGGGGCGGGAGACCCAGTACTTC. Protein product: CASSPEGGRETQYF.

J is TRBJ2-3 and V is TRBV11-3; 8 positions match TRBD2. Germline V gene lookup returns CDR1 SGHNT and CDR2 YENEEA. With V trimmed by 4 bases and J by 5 bases, 14 bases remained unmatched. CDR3 length equals 17 residues. The chain's CDR3 is CASSSQGLAGGRDTQYF. The DNA of the CDR3 is TGTGCCAGCAGCTCCCAAGGTTTGGCGGGAGGTAGAGATACGCAGTATTTT.

This rearrangement joins TRBV11-2 to TRBJ1-1, with a tentative D call TRBD1 (5 bases). The CDR3 is made up of 13 amino acids. Per germline, CDR1 SGHAT and CDR2 FQNNGV. Between the trimmed V and J ends, which lost 6 bases and 0 bases, there was a span of 8 bases. In DNA, the CDR3 is TGTGCCAGCAGACGACAGATGAACACTGAAGCTTTCTTT. As protein: CASRRQMNTEAFF.